Listed here are 8 T cell receptor beta chains from one sample, sequenced in a study of cytomegalovirus exposure and HLA in healthy donors. PCR primers comprised 60 Vbeta and 13 Jbeta primers. TCRdb's table, derived via immunoSEQ multiplex PCR, lists solely in-frame clones and lacks some. The sample has about 160,000 clones, 84% seen once. Sequencing was done on a sample of PBMCs. The source of these receptors is a boy younger than 10 in good health and CMV-seronegative.

The chain employs TRBV4-1 and TRBJ2-7; a weak D match, TRBD2 (6 bases). Germline V CDR1 and CDR2: MGHRA, YSYEKL. The CDR3 loop spans 16 amino acids. V lost 4 bases and J 2 bases, leaving 18 bases between the germline ends. The CDR3 sequence is CASSPYWDSTTYEQYF. DNA of the CDR3: TGCGCCAGCAGCCCCTACTGGGACTCTACTACCTACGAGCAGTACTTC.

This chain links TRBV29-1 with TRBJ2-1; 8 bases align to TRBD1. Unmatched junction bases numbered 8, after V lost 6 bases and J lost 4 bases. The germline CDR1 and CDR2 sequences are SQVTM and ANQGSEA. The CDR3 consists of 14 residues. The CDR3 nucleotides are TGCAGCGTACCCACAGGGGGTCGGTACAATGAGCAGTTCTTC. This sequence encodes CSVPTGGRYNEQFF.

The count of this clone is one. The chain carries TRBV9 and TRBJ2-7, with D tentatively TRBD2 (6 bases). With 4 bases removed from V and 0 bases from J, the gap between germline ends came to 11 bases. CDR3 size: 14 residues. The germline gives CDR1 SGDLS, CDR2 YYNGEE. The CDR3 DNA reads TGTGCCAGCAGCCGTAGCGGCAGCTCCTACGAGCAGTACTTC. Translating it yields CASSRSGSSYEQYF.

The J gene is TRBJ2-7, the V gene TRBV4-1; 7 nucleotides align to TRBD1. Germline V gene sequence: CDR1 MGHRA, CDR2 YSYEKL. The junction had 3 bases not matched to a gene; V was cut back by 4 bases and J by 3 bases. The CDR3 runs to 13 residues. CDR3 nucleotide sequence: TGCGCCAGCAGCCCGGGACAGCACTACGAGCAGTACTTC. Its translation is CASSPGQHYEQYF.

The chain uses TRBV6-5 and TRBJ1-1; D unresolved. Germline loops: CDR1 MNHEY, CDR2 SVGAGI. The CDR3 sequence is 15 residues long. V lost 0 bases, J lost 5 bases, and 13 bases lay in between. The CDR3 here is CASSYSSAAVTEAFF. In DNA, the CDR3 is TGTGCCAGCAGTTACTCGAGCGCGGCAGTGACTGAAGCTTTCTTT.

The chain uses TRBV6-1 and TRBJ2-7; D gene ambiguous. Germline assignment: CDR1 MNHNS and CDR2 SASEGT. This CDR3 spans 14 amino acids. Trimming shortened V by 0 bases and J by 3 bases, and 9 bases separated the two germline ends. DNA for the CDR3: TGTGCCAGCAGTGAAGCGCAACGGAGCTACGAGCAGTACTTC. Its protein is CASSEAQRSYEQYF.

V and J are TRBV5-1 and TRBJ2-7; D perhaps matches TRBD1 (6 bases). This CDR3 contains 14 residues. The germline CDR1 and CDR2 sequences are SGHRS and YFSETQ. Trimming cost V 0 bases and J 4 bases, with 11 bases left between them. The CDR3 bases are TGCGCCAGCAGCTTGGGGACAGAGGGGTACGAGCAGTACTTC. Residues: CASSLGTEGYEQYF. Using reference TRBV5-1 and TRBJ2-7 for the parts outside the CDR3, the full variable domain is KAGVTQTPRYLIKTRGQQVTLSCSPISGHRSVSWYQQTPGQGLQFLFEYFSETQRNKGNFPGRFSGRQFSNSRSEMNVSTLELGDSALYLCASSLGTEGYEQYFGPGTRLTVT.

The gene calls are TRBV9 and TRBJ2-6; 9 nucleotides match TRBD1. The CDR3 has 20 amino acids. The V segment lost 1 base and the J segment 0 bases; nucleotides outside the gene matches: 11. The germline gives CDR1 SGDLS, CDR2 YYNGEE. In nucleotides, the CDR3 is TGTGCCAGCAGCGTATATCCAAGGGGACAGGGTAACTCTGGGGCCAACGTCCTGACTTTC. It yields the protein CASSVYPRGQGNSGANVLTF.